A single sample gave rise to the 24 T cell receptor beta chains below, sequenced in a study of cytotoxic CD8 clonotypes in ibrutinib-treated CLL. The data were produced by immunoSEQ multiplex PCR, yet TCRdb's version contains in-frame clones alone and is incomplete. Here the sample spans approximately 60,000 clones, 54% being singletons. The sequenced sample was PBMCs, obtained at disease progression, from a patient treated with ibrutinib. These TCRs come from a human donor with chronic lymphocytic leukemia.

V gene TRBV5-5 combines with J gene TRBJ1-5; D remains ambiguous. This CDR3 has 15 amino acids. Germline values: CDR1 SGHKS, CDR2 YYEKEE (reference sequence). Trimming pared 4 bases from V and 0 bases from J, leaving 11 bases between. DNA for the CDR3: TGTGCCAGCAGCGCGGGATCCTATAGCAATCAGCCCCAGCATTTT. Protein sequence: CASSAGSYSNQPQHF.

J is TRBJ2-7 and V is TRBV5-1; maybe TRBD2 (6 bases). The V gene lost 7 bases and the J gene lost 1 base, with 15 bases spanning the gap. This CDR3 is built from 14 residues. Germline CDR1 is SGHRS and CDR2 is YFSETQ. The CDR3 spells CASGVDYLSYEQYF. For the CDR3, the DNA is TGCGCCAGCGGGGTGGACTACTTGTCCTACGAGCAGTACTTC.

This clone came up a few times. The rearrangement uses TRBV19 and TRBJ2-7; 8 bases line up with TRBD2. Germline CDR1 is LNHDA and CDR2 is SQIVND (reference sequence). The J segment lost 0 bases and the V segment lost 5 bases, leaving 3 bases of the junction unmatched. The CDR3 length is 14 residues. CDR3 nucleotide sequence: TGTGCCAGTAGTTCTAGCGGGTCCTCCTACGAGCAGTACTTC. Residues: CASSSSGSSYEQYF.

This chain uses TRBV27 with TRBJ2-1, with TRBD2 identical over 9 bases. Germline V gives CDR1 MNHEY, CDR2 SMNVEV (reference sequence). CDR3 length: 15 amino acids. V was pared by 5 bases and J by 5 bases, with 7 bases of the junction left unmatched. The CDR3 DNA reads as TGTGCCAGCAGTCCCGGGGTAGCGGGGGACAATGAGCAGTTCTTC. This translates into CASSPGVAGDNEQFF.

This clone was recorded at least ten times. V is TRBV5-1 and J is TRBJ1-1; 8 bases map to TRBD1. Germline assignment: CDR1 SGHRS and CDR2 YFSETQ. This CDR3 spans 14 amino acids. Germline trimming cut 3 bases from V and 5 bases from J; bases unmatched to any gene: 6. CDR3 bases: TGCGCCAGCAGCTACGGACAGGGTGGGACTGAAGCTTTCTTT. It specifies CASSYGQGGTEAFF. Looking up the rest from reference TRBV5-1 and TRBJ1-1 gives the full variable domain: KAGVTQTPRYLIKTRGQQVTLSCSPISGHRSVSWYQQTPGQGLQFLFEYFSETQRNKGNFPGRFSGRQFSNSRSEMNVSTLELGDSALYLCASSYGQGGTEAFFGQGTRLTVV.

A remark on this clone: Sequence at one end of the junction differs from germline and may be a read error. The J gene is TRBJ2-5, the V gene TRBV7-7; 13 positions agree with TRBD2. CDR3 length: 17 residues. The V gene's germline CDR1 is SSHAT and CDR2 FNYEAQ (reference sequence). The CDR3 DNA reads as TGTGCTAGCAGCCCAGGACTAGCGGGAGTAGCCAGGGAGACCCAGTACTTC. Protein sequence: CASSPGLAGVARETQYF.

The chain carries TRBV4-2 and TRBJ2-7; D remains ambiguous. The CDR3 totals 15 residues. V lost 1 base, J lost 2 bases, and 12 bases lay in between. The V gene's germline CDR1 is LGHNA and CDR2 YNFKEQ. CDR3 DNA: TGTGCCAGCAGCCAAGGGAAACCCGACGCCTACGAGCAGTACTTC. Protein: CASSQGKPDAYEQYF.

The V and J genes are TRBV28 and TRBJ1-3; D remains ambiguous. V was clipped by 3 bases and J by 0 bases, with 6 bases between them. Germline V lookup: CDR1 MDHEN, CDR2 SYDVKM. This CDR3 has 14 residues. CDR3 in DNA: TGTGCCAGCAGTTTTTCCCACTCTGGAAACACCATATATTTT. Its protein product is CASSFSHSGNTIYF.

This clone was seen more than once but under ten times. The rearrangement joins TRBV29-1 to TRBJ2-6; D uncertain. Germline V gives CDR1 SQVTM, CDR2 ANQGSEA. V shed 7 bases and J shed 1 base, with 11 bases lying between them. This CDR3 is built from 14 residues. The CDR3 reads CSASVQSGANVLTF. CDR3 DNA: TGCAGCGCGTCCGTCCAGTCTGGGGCCAACGTCCTGACTTTC. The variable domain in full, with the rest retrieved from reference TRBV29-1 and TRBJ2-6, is SAVISQKPSRDICQRGTSLTIQCQVDSQVTMMFWYRQQPGQSLTLIATANQGSEATYESGFVIDKFPISRPNLTFSTLTVSNMSPEDSSIYLCSASVQSGANVLTFGAGSRLTVL.

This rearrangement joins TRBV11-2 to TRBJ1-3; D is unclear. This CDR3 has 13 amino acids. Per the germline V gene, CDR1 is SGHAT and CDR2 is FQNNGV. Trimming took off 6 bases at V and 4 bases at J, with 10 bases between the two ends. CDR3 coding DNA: TGTGCCAGCAGAAAAACCGAAGGAAACACCATATATTTT. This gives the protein CASRKTEGNTIYF.

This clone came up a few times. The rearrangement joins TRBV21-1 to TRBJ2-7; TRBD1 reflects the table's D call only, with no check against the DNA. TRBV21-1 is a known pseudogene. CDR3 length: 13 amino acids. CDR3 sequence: CASSRGQDYEQYF. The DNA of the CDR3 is TGTGCCAGCAGCAGAGGACAGGACTACGAGCAGTACTTC.

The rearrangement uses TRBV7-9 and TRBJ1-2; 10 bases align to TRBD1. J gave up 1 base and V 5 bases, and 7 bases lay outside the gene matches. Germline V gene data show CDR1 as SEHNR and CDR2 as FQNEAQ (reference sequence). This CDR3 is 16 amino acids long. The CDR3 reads CASSPWGQGLNYGYTF. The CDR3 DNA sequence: TGTGCCAGCAGCCCATGGGGACAGGGGCTTAACTATGGCTACACCTTC.

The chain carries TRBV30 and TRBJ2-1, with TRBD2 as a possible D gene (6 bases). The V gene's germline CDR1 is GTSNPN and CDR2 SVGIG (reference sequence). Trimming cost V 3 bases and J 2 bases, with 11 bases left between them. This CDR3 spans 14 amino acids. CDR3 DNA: TGTGCCTGGAGCATTAGCGGAACCTACAATGAGCAGTTCTTC. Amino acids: CAWSISGTYNEQFF. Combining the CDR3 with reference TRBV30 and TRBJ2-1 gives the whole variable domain SQTIHQWPATLVQPVGSPLSLECTVEGTSNPNLYWYRQAAGRGLQLLFYSVGIGQISSEVPQNLSASRPQDRQFILSSKKLLLSDSGFYLCAWSISGTYNEQFFGPGTRLTVL.

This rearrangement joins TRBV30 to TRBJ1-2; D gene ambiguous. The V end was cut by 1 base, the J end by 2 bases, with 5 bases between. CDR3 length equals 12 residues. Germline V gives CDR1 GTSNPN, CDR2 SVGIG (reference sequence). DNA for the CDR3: TGTGCCTGGAGTGCCGTGAACTATGGCTACACCTTC. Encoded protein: CAWSAVNYGYTF.

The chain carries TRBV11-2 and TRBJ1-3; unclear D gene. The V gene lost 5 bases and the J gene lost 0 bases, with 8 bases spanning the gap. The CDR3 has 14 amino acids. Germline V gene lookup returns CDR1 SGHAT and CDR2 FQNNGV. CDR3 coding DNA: TGTGCCAGCAGCGGAGGTGGCTCTGGAAACACCATATATTTT. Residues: CASSGGGSGNTIYF. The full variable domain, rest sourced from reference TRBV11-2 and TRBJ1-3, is EAGVAQSPRYKIIEKRQSVAFWCNPISGHATLYWYQQILGQGPKLLIQFQNNGVVDDSQLPKDRFSAERLKGVDSTLKIQPAKLEDSAVYLCASSGGGSGNTIYFGEGSWLTVV.

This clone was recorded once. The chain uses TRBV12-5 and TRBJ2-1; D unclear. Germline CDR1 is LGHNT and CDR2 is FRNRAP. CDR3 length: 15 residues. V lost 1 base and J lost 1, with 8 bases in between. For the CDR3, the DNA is TGTGCTAGTGGTTTGGGGACGACTTCCTACAATGAGCAGTTCTTC. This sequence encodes CASGLGTTSYNEQFF.

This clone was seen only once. CDR3 loop: CASSSGQKNTEAFF. The CDR3 nucleotides are TGTGCCAGCAGTTCCGGACAGAAGAACACTGAAGCTTTCTTT. V is TRBV2 and J is TRBJ1-1; D is possibly TRBD1 (6 bases). V lost 5 bases, J lost 1 base, and 11 bases lay in between. Germline lookup yields CDR1 SNHLY and CDR2 FYNNEI. This CDR3 is 14 amino acids long.

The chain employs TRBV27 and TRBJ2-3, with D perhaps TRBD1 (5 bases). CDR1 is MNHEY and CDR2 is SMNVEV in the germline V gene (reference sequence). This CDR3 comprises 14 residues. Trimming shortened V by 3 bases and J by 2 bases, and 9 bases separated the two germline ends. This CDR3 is CASSFPTATDTQYF. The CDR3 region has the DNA TGTGCCAGCAGTTTTCCGACAGCCACAGATACGCAGTATTTT.

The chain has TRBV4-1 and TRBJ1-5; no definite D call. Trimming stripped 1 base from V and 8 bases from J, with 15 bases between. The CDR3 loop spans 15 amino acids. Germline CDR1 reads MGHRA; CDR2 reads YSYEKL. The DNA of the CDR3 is TGCGCCAGCAGCCAAGGGGTAGGGAGACCCGAGCCCCAGCATTTT. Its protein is CASSQGVGRPEPQHF.

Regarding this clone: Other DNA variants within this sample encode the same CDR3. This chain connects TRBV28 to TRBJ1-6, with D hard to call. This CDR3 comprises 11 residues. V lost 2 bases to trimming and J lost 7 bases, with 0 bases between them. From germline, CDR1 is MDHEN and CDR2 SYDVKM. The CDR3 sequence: CASSLNSPLHF. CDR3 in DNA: TGTGCCAGCAGTTTAAATTCACCCCTCCACTTT.

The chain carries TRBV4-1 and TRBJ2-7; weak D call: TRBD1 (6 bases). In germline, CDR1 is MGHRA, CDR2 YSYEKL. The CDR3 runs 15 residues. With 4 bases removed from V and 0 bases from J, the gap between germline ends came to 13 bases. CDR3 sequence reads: CASSPRQGSSYEQYF. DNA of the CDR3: TGCGCCAGCAGCCCAAGGCAGGGGAGCTCCTACGAGCAGTACTTC.

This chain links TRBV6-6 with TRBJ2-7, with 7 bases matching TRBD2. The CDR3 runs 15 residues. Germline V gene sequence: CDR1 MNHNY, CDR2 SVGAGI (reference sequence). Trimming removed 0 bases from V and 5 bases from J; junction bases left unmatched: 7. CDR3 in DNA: TGTGCCAGCAGTTACTCGATGGGAGGGAATAACGAGCAGTACTTC. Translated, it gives CASSYSMGGNNEQYF.

The CDR3 region is CASSLRGSGPSTDTQYF. CDR3 DNA: TGTGCCAGCAGCCTGCGGGGGAGCGGGCCGAGCACAGATACGCAGTATTTT. The V gene is TRBV7-3, the J gene TRBJ2-3, with 7 positions matching TRBD2. V lost 5 bases and J lost 0; bases outside the gene matches: 11. Germline CDR1 SGHTA, CDR2 FQGTGA. This CDR3 spans 17 amino acids.

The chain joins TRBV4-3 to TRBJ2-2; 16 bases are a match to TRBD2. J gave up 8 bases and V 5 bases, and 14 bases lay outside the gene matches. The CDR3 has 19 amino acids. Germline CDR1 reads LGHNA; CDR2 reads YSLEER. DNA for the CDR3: TGCGCCAGCAGCACGGGACTAGCGGGAGGGCAAGTCAATATTGGGGAGCTGTTTTTT. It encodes CASSTGLAGGQVNIGELFF.